Below are 29 T cell receptor beta chains sequenced from a single sample in a study of blood T cell repertoires in COVID-19. Here immunoSEQ multiplex PCR was the method, and the copy in TCRdb shows in-frame clones only, minus some. The sample yields some 420,000 clones, 75% to 90% seen once. Sequencing was done on a sample of PBMCs or T cells enriched from blood (not recorded which). The origin of the receptors is a man aged 25 to 40 who had recovered from COVID-19.

The chain has TRBV5-4 and TRBJ2-7; a possible D gene is TRBD2 (6 bases). Germline-derived CDR1 and CDR2 are SGHNT and YYREEE (reference sequence). Trimming removed 0 bases at V and 0 bases at J, with 10 bases between. CDR3 length: 15 amino acids. This chain's CDR3 is CASSLDPGVSYEQYF. Here the CDR3 DNA reads TGTGCCAGCAGCTTGGATCCGGGAGTCTCCTACGAGCAGTACTTC.

This clone was counted once. The V call is TRBV5-4, the J call TRBJ2-3; the match to TRBD2 covers 9 bases. J lost 2 bases, V lost 4 bases, and 5 bases had no gene match. The CDR3 contains 15 residues. CDR1 SGHNT and CDR2 YYREEE come from the germline V gene (reference sequence). DNA for the CDR3: TGTGCCAGCAGCCAGGGACTAGCCTTCACAGATACGCAGTATTTT. Its translation: CASSQGLAFTDTQYF.

Only one count was recorded for this clone. The V gene is TRBV9, the J gene TRBJ2-5; 8 positions agree with TRBD2. CDR3 length: 16 amino acids. Germline V CDR1 and CDR2: SGDLS, YYNGEE. V shed 3 bases and J 9 bases; nucleotides not matched to a gene: 16. CDR3 loop: CASSANSGTGEMPQYF. CDR3 nucleotide sequence: TGTGCCAGCAGCGCCAATAGCGGGACCGGGGAGATGCCCCAGTACTTC.

The chain recombines TRBV11-2 with TRBJ2-7; weak D call: TRBD2 (6 bases). V dropped 4 bases and J dropped 2 bases, with 12 bases sitting between them. The germline gives CDR1 SGHAT, CDR2 FQNNGV. CDR3 length: 14 amino acids. The CDR3 is CASSSRDGTYEQYF. The CDR3 DNA follows: TGTGCCAGCAGCTCGCGGGACGGGACCTACGAGCAGTACTTC.

The V gene is TRBV13, the J gene TRBJ1-1; a weak D match, TRBD1 (6 bases). The V gene's germline CDR1 is PRHDT and CDR2 FYEKMQ (reference sequence). Deletions cut 6 bases from V and 4 bases from J, with 21 bases between. This CDR3 contains 16 residues. The DNA for the CDR3 is TGTGCCAGCAGTCCGAGGGGGGGCCAACTCTCCACTGAAGCTTTCTTT. Translation: CASSPRGGQLSTEAFF.

The chain uses TRBV15 and TRBJ1-2, with D unresolved. CDR3 size: 14 residues. Trimming removed 2 bases at V and 4 bases at J, with 11 bases between. The V gene's germline CDR1 is LNHNV and CDR2 YYDKDF (reference sequence). Here the CDR3 DNA reads TGTGCCACCAGCAGAAGGGAGGATAGCTATGGCTACACCTTC. Protein product: CATSRREDSYGYTF.

The rearrangement links TRBV2 to TRBJ1-5; D gene unclear. CDR1 SNHLY and CDR2 FYNNEI come from the germline V gene. The V and J ends lost 6 bases and 7 bases respectively, with 10 bases between them. The CDR3 length is 12 residues. CDR3 region: CASSPINQPQHF. CDR3 DNA sequence: TGTGCCAGCAGCCCTATTAACCAGCCCCAGCATTTT.

In this sample, this clone turned up a few times. The genes are TRBV18 and TRBJ2-5; TRBD2 is a possible D gene (6 bases). Per germline, CDR1 KGHSH and CDR2 LQKENI. The V end was cut by 6 bases, the J end by 0 bases, with 8 bases between. The CDR3 length is 13 residues. CDR3 in amino acids: CASSQRDQETQYF. Written as DNA, the CDR3 is TGTGCCAGCTCTCAGCGGGACCAAGAGACCCAGTACTTC.

The V gene is TRBV7-6, the J gene TRBJ2-7, with 7 bases that match TRBD1. The CDR3 is 15 amino acids. From germline, CDR1 is SGHVS and CDR2 FNYEAQ. The ends lost 0 bases at V and 4 bases at J; junction bases unmatched: 6. CDR3 residues: CASSLAQGVKYEQYF. The CDR3 DNA is TGTGCCAGCAGCTTAGCGCAGGGGGTGAAGTACGAGCAGTACTTC.

The chain uses TRBV9 and TRBJ2-1; tentative D call: TRBD2 (5 bases). The CDR3 length is 15 residues. Germline V gene data show CDR1 as SGDLS and CDR2 as YYNGEE. V gave up 0 bases and J gave up 13 bases, with 20 bases separating them. The CDR3 spells CASSVVPGPMTIQFF. Written as DNA, the CDR3 is TGTGCCAGCAGCGTAGTTCCAGGCCCCATGACTATTCAGTTCTTC.

The chain combines TRBV3-1 (or the pseudogene TRBV3-2) with TRBJ1-1, with a possible D match to TRBD1 (6 bases). The germline gives CDR1 LGHDT, CDR2 YNNKEL (reference sequence). This CDR3 has 12 residues. Trimming removed 4 bases from V and 7 bases from J, with 10 bases in between. The CDR3 DNA sequence: TGTGCCAGCAGCCTCGACAGGAGTGAAGCTTTCTTT. Encoded protein: CASSLDRSEAFF.

As for this clone: The junction differs from germline at one of its ends, possibly a read error. The CDR3: CASTLSGTNFYGYTF. CDR3 DNA: TGTGCCAGCACCTTGTCCGGGACTAACTTTTATGGCTACACCTTC. The chain is built from TRBV5-5 and TRBJ1-2, with D possibly matching TRBD1 (5 bases). Germline CDR1 SGHKS, CDR2 YYEKEE (reference sequence). The CDR3 length is 15 residues.

The V call is TRBV9, the J call TRBJ2-3; 9 bases agree with TRBD2. The germline V gene has CDR1 SGDLS and CDR2 YYNGEE. V was pared by 0 bases and J by 2 bases, with 4 bases of the junction left unmatched. The CDR3 totals 16 residues. CDR3 nucleotide sequence: TGTGCCAGCAGCGTAGTTCCTAGCGGGACCACAGATACGCAGTATTTT. It is translated as CASSVVPSGTTDTQYF.

The J gene is TRBJ1-2, the V gene TRBV11-2; weak D call: TRBD1 (5 bases). The V end lost 0 bases, the J end lost 6 bases, and 11 bases lay between the germline ends. This CDR3 spans 14 amino acids. Germline assignment: CDR1 SGHAT and CDR2 FQNNGV. The CDR3 protein is CASSLERQTHGYTF. The CDR3 DNA is TGTGCCAGCAGCTTAGAGAGACAGACCCATGGCTACACCTTC.

The chain joins TRBV29-1 to TRBJ1-2; possible D gene TRBD1, 6 bases. V lost 4 bases, J lost 6 bases, and 12 bases lay in between. The CDR3 has 12 residues. Germline CDR1 and CDR2: SQVTM and ANQGSEA. CDR3 amino acids: CSVAGGGDGYTF. The CDR3 bases are TGCAGCGTTGCGGGGGGCGGGGATGGCTACACCTTC.

The rearrangement uses TRBV7-8 and TRBJ2-3; no clear D. Per germline, CDR1 SGHVS and CDR2 FQNEAQ. Trimming cost V 5 bases and J 0 bases, with 15 bases left between them. This CDR3 contains 16 residues. CDR3 region: CASSPHPRSSTDTQYF. For the CDR3, the DNA is TGTGCCAGCAGCCCCCACCCGCGGAGTAGCACAGATACGCAGTATTTT.

This clone was counted once. The CDR3 DNA reads as TGCAGTGGACTACAAGAGACCCAGTACTTC. As protein: CSGLQETQYF. The chain links TRBV20-1 to TRBJ2-5, with a possible D match to TRBD2 (5 bases). The CDR3 has 10 residues. Looked up from germline, CDR1 is DFQATT and CDR2 is SNEGSKA (reference sequence). The V end lost 7 bases, the J end lost 2 bases, and 5 bases lay between the germline ends.

The sample holds a few counts of this clone. V usage is TRBV19 and J usage is TRBJ2-5; TRBD1 agrees at 8 bases. The CDR3 is 14 amino acids. V gave up 5 bases and J gave up 0 bases; unmatched junction bases: 2. From germline, CDR1 is LNHDA and CDR2 SQIVND (reference sequence). The DNA of the CDR3 is TGTGCCAGTAGTCGGGACAGGAACCAAGAGACCCAGTACTTC. This sequence encodes CASSRDRNQETQYF.

J is TRBJ2-3 and V is TRBV12-5, with D maybe TRBD2 (6 bases). CDR3 length: 15 amino acids. Between the trimmed V and J ends, which lost 4 bases and 0 bases, there was a span of 11 bases. The V gene's germline CDR1 is LGHNT and CDR2 FRNRAP. The CDR3 region is CASGSGTVSTDTQYF. The CDR3 bases are TGTGCTAGTGGTTCCGGGACTGTGAGCACAGATACGCAGTATTTT.

This clone was counted once. The gene calls are TRBV11-2 and TRBJ1-2, with a tentative D call TRBD1 (5 bases). The V gene lost 5 bases and the J gene lost 6 bases, with 13 bases spanning the gap. The CDR3 loop spans 13 amino acids. Germline CDR1 SGHAT, CDR2 FQNNGV. CDR3 sequence reads: CASSPGLENGYTF. The DNA for the CDR3 is TGTGCCAGCAGCCCGGGACTGGAAAATGGCTACACCTTC.

The chain joins TRBV7-2 to TRBJ2-3; tentatively, D is TRBD2 (5 bases). Germline V CDR1 and CDR2: SGHTA, FQGNSA. This CDR3 is 14 amino acids long. V lost 7 bases to trimming and J lost 3 bases, with 14 bases between them. CDR3 in DNA: TGTGCCAGCATCGTCCTGGCGGGTACAGATACGCAGTATTTT. Amino acids: CASIVLAGTDTQYF. The full variable domain, completed using reference TRBV7-2 and TRBJ2-3, is GAGVSQSPSNKVTEKGKDVELRCDPISGHTALYWYRQSLGQGLEFLIYFQGNSAPDKSGLPSDRFSAERTGGSVSTLTIQRTQQEDSAVYLCASIVLAGTDTQYFGPGTRLTVL.

This chain uses TRBV5-1 with TRBJ2-7; D possibly corresponds to TRBD1 (5 bases). CDR1 SGHRS and CDR2 YFSETQ come from the germline V gene. This CDR3 region has 13 residues. The V end lost 8 bases, the J end lost 3 bases, and 15 bases lay between the germline ends. The CDR3 region is CASAFQGGYEQYF. The CDR3 DNA is TGCGCCAGTGCGTTCCAGGGTGGCTACGAGCAGTACTTC.

The chain is built from TRBV5-1 and TRBJ1-1; D unclear. Germline V CDR1 and CDR2: SGHRS, YFSETQ. This CDR3 is built from 16 residues. The V end lost 3 bases, the J end lost 0 bases, and 15 bases lay between the germline ends. The CDR3 loop is CASSSRPDGMNTEAFF. The CDR3 DNA reads as TGCGCCAGCAGCTCGCGGCCCGACGGAATGAACACTGAAGCTTTCTTT.

To note about this clone: Different DNA sequences within this sample yield the same CDR3. The CDR3 loop is CASSDGQGNQPQHF. The CDR3 nucleotides read TGCGCCAGCAGCGATGGACAGGGTAATCAGCCCCAGCATTTT. This chain uses TRBV5-1 with TRBJ1-5; 8 positions agree with TRBD1. CDR3 length: 14 residues. CDR1 and CDR2 from the germline V gene are SGHRS and YFSETQ. With 4 bases clipped from V and 4 bases from J, the junction kept 4 bases outside the gene matches.

This chain joins TRBV7-2 and TRBJ1-1; D unclear. CDR1 is SGHTA and CDR2 is FQGNSA in the germline V gene. V shed 3 bases and J shed 1 base, with 6 bases lying between them. CDR3 size: 13 residues. The CDR3 reads CASSFGRNTEAFF. For the CDR3, the DNA is TGTGCCAGCAGCTTCGGGAGGAACACTGAAGCTTTCTTT.

This sequence joins TRBV28 and TRBJ1-5; 7 nucleotides match TRBD1. The CDR3 runs to 14 residues. After removal of 6 bases from V and 6 bases from J, the junction contained 8 bases not matched to a gene. Germline V gene lookup returns CDR1 MDHEN and CDR2 SYDVKM. The CDR3 sequence is CASRQRQGGQPQHF. CDR3 sequence (DNA): TGTGCCAGCAGACAGCGACAGGGTGGTCAGCCCCAGCATTTT.

The chain joins TRBV6-6 to TRBJ1-1; a possible D gene is TRBD1 (5 bases). Germline CDR1 and CDR2: MNHNY and SVGAGI (reference sequence). The CDR3 extends over 14 amino acids. Trimming shortened V by 7 bases and J by 4 bases, and 16 bases separated the two germline ends. The CDR3: CASIGRGSGTEAFF. The CDR3 nucleotides are TGTGCCAGCATCGGGCGGGGGTCGGGCACTGAAGCTTTCTTT.

This clone was observed a single time. This sequence joins TRBV19 and TRBJ1-2, with 7 bases fitting TRBD1. The CDR3 is 15 residues long. The germline gives CDR1 LNHDA, CDR2 SQIVND (reference sequence). With 7 bases clipped from V and 7 bases from J, the junction kept 15 bases outside the gene matches. The CDR3 nucleotides read TGTGCCAGTAACCCGGGGGCAGGGGGGTTTTTTGGCTACACCTTC. Translated: CASNPGAGGFFGYTF.

The genes are TRBV2 and TRBJ2-5, with D perhaps matching TRBD1 (6 bases). There are 12 residues in the CDR3. Germline CDR1 is SNHLY and CDR2 is FYNNEI. Trimming cost V 7 bases and J 1 base, with 7 bases left between them. The CDR3: CASMDSQETQYF. CDR3 coding DNA: TGTGCCAGCATGGACAGCCAAGAGACCCAGTACTTC.